This T cell receptor (beta chain) was obtained from a study of blood T cells in healthy people across ages. On the study more broadly: About one barcoded TCR beta cDNA was captured per two T cells.

The CDR3 consists of 17 residues. The study drew donors from healthy Caucasian individuals in Russia aged about 6 to 95. Extraction yielded at least 5.5 micrograms of total RNA per sample. Primed by a sample-barcoded 5' primer and a J-beta primer mix, a second PCR proceeded for roughly 6 to 12 cycles. Each cDNA molecule received a tag from a template-switch adaptor that had 12 random nucleotides. MiXCR was run by TCRdb on the 5' RACE reads, yielding one entry per CDR3 protein. Seen here are 1,500,000 or so distinct CDR3 sequences, approximately 63% observed once, and the top ten hold over 5.5%. The chain uses TRBV12-3 or TRBV12-4 and TRBJ2-4; D may be TRBD1 (5 bases). The J call could be wrong; TRBJ2-7 is a better fit for the DNA end. Sequencing was carried out using blood. The sequence was obtained from a young man in good health. The CDR3 region is CASSPAVGLAELGEQYF. CDR3 coding DNA: TGTGCCAGCAGTCCGGCAGTGGGGCTTGCTGAATTGGGCGAGCAGTACTTC.